The 26 T cell receptor beta chains below all came from one sample that was sequenced in a study of blood T cell repertoires in COVID-19. TCRdb keeps only in-frame clones here, not all; method: immunoSEQ multiplex PCR. The data contain about 120,000 clones, 85% to 90% of them singletons. Sequenced sample: peripheral blood. These receptors came from a woman aged 50 to 60 with acute or convalescent COVID-19.

The chain has TRBV7-2 and TRBJ2-6; TRBD2 matches at 13 bases. V lost 5 bases and J lost 3; bases outside the gene matches: 7. The CDR3 has 18 amino acids. Germline CDR1 is SGHTA and CDR2 is FQGNSA. The CDR3 DNA is TGTGCCAGCAGCCCTCCGACTAGCGGGAGGCTTGGGGCCAACGTCCTGACTTTC. As protein: CASSPPTSGRLGANVLTF.

Comment on this clone: One end of the junction varies from germline; a read error may be responsible. The chain uses TRBV20-1 and TRBJ1-2; D call uncertain. Germline V lookup: CDR1 DFQATT, CDR2 SNEGSKA (reference sequence). The CDR3 length is 9 residues. CDR3 DNA: TGCAGGGCCCGTGATAGCGGTTCCTTC. Amino acids: CRARDSGSF.

The V gene is TRBV12-3 or TRBV12-4, the J gene TRBJ2-3; 7 positions match TRBD2. The junction had 3 bases not matched to a gene; V was cut back by 7 bases and J by 5 bases. This CDR3 contains 12 residues. The CDR3: CASTWGGDTQYF. CDR3 in DNA: TGTGCCAGCACCTGGGGGGGAGATACGCAGTATTTT.

This clone was observed once. This rearrangement joins TRBV21-1 to TRBJ2-3; whether TRBD2, the table's D call, matches the DNA was not checked. TRBV21-1 is a known pseudogene. This CDR3 is built from 14 residues. This chain's CDR3 is CASSPERCTDTQYF. CDR3 nucleotides: TGTGCCAGCAGCCCTGAGCGTTGCACAGATACGCAGTATTTT.

The chain joins TRBV4-2 to TRBJ1-2; 7 nucleotides agree with TRBD1. The germline gives CDR1 LGHNA, CDR2 YNFKEQ. After removal of 3 bases from V and 8 bases from J, the junction contained 12 bases not matched to a gene. This CDR3 has 15 residues. CDR3 DNA: TGTGCCAGCAGCCATAGTAACAGGGGCGAGGAAGGCTACACCTTC. As protein: CASSHSNRGEEGYTF.

The chain joins TRBV11-1 to TRBJ2-3; 9 positions agree with TRBD1. Trimming removed 5 bases from V and 3 bases from J; junction bases left unmatched: 9. Looked up from germline, CDR1 is SGHAT and CDR2 is FQDESV (reference sequence). CDR3 size: 16 residues. This CDR3 reads CASSPPGTGSTDTQYF. The CDR3 nucleotides are TGTGCCAGCAGCCCCCCCGGGACAGGGTCAACAGATACGCAGTATTTT.

CDR3 loop: CASSLTGTSASGANVLTF. In DNA form, the CDR3 reads TGTGCCAGCAGCCTCACCGGGACTAGCGCGTCTGGGGCCAACGTCCTGACTTTC. The chain uses TRBV7-6 and TRBJ2-6; 10 positions match TRBD2. Germline V CDR1 and CDR2: SGHVS, FNYEAQ. CDR3 length: 18 residues. Germline trimming cut 5 bases from V and 1 base from J; bases unmatched to any gene: 8.

This rearrangement joins TRBV7-9 to TRBJ1-1; D is uncertain. Trimming removed 5 bases from V and 3 bases from J, with 4 bases in between. Per the germline V gene, CDR1 is SEHNR and CDR2 is FQNEAQ (reference sequence). The CDR3 totals 11 residues. In DNA, the CDR3 is TGTGCCAGCAGCCTACACACTGAAGCTTTCTTT. Translated: CASSLHTEAFF.

The V and J genes are TRBV7-2 and TRBJ2-1; 8 nucleotides align to TRBD2. Trimming removed 7 bases from V and 9 bases from J; junction bases left unmatched: 14. The length of the CDR3 is 15 residues. Germline CDR1 SGHTA, CDR2 FQGNSA. DNA for the CDR3: TGTGCCAGCACAATAGCGGGACTAACTATCCCTGAGCAGTTCTTC. It codes for CASTIAGLTIPEQFF.

The gene calls are TRBV14 and TRBJ2-1, with 12 bases matching TRBD2. Germline lookup yields CDR1 SGHDN and CDR2 FVKESK. V trimming: 1 base; J trimming: 9 bases; junction bases outside the gene matches: 4. This CDR3 has 15 amino acids. The CDR3 protein is CASSQGLAGVGEQFF. The CDR3, as DNA: TGTGCCAGCAGCCAAGGACTAGCGGGAGTGGGTGAGCAGTTCTTC.

The chain combines TRBV5-1 with TRBJ2-2; 7 positions agree with TRBD1. The V and J ends lost 0 bases and 3 bases, in that order; junction bases with no gene match: 2. Per the germline V gene, CDR1 is SGHRS and CDR2 is YFSETQ. The CDR3 runs to 15 residues. The CDR3 is CASSLGGTDTGELFF. In nucleotides, the CDR3 is TGCGCCAGCAGCTTGGGGGGGACAGACACCGGGGAGCTGTTTTTT.

The sample holds one count of this clone. This chain joins TRBV9 and TRBJ2-3, with TRBD2 matching 9 bases. The CDR3 contains 16 residues. V lost 3 bases and J lost 9; bases outside the gene matches: 14. Germline V gives CDR1 SGDLS, CDR2 YYNGEE. CDR3 nucleotides: TGTGCCAGCAGCGCTGGAGGGACTAGCCGAATCGGGACGCAGTATTTT. Protein sequence: CASSAGGTSRIGTQYF. The full variable domain, rest sourced from reference TRBV9 and TRBJ2-3, is DSGVTQTPKHLITATGQRVTLRCSPRSGDLSVYWYQQSLDQGLQFLIQYYNGEERAKGNILERFSAQQFPDLHSELNLSSLELGDSALYFCASSAGGTSRIGTQYFGPGTRLTVL.

V is TRBV19 and J is TRBJ2-1; 9 bases line up with TRBD2. CDR1 and CDR2 (germline): LNHDA, SQIVND (reference sequence). The CDR3 extends over 14 amino acids. Trimming at V came to 6 bases and at J to 6 bases, leaving 6 bases not matched to a gene. The CDR3 coding sequence is TGTGCCAGTAGGGATAGCGGGAGAGGCAATGAGCAGTTCTTC. Residues: CASRDSGRGNEQFF.

V gene TRBV7-2 combines with J gene TRBJ1-1; 8 nucleotides line up with TRBD1. Germline CDR1 is SGHTA and CDR2 is FQGNSA. The junction had 6 bases not matched to a gene; V was cut back by 4 bases and J by 2 bases. The CDR3 spans 15 residues. CDR3 loop: CASSSRTGSNTEAFF. CDR3 sequence (DNA): TGTGCCAGCAGCTCACGGACAGGGTCAAACACTGAAGCTTTCTTT. Full variable domain (rest looked up from reference TRBV7-2 and TRBJ1-1): GAGVSQSPSNKVTEKGKDVELRCDPISGHTALYWYRQSLGQGLEFLIYFQGNSAPDKSGLPSDRFSAERTGGSVSTLTIQRTQQEDSAVYLCASSSRTGSNTEAFFGQGTRLTVV.

The chain is built from TRBV2 and TRBJ2-3; TRBD2 agrees at 9 bases. The CDR3 contains 14 residues. The junction had 1 base not matched to a gene; V was cut back by 4 bases and J by 2 bases. Germline V lookup: CDR1 SNHLY, CDR2 FYNNEI. CDR3 in DNA: TGTGCCAGCAGTGTAGCGGGAGACACAGATACGCAGTATTTT. It yields the protein CASSVAGDTDTQYF. Complete variable domain (other parts from reference TRBV2 and TRBJ2-3): EPEVTQTPSHQVTQMGQEVILRCVPISNHLYFYWYRQILGQKVEFLVSFYNNEISEKSEIFDDQFSVERPDGSNFTLKIRSTKLEDSAMYFCASSVAGDTDTQYFGPGTRLTVL.

This sequence joins TRBV9 and TRBJ1-1, with TRBD1 as a possible D gene (6 bases). The V end was cut by 6 bases, the J end by 1 base, with 10 bases between. CDR3 size: 13 residues. The germline V gene has CDR1 SGDLS and CDR2 YYNGEE. This CDR3 reads CASNRATNTEAFF. CDR3 bases: TGTGCCAGCAACAGGGCCACGAACACTGAAGCTTTCTTT.

In its sample, this clone was seen once. This chain's CDR3 is CASSPGLAGGGNEQFF. CDR3 coding DNA: TGTGCCAGCAGCCCCGGACTAGCGGGAGGGGGAAATGAGCAGTTCTTC. The V call is TRBV14, the J call TRBJ2-1, with 15 bases matching TRBD2. Per germline, CDR1 SGHDN and CDR2 FVKESK. The CDR3 is made up of 16 amino acids. J lost 7 bases, V lost 4 bases, and 5 bases had no gene match.

The chain couples TRBV10-2 to TRBJ2-5; D gene uncertain. CDR3 length: 16 amino acids. Trimming removed 8 bases from V and 4 bases from J, with 23 bases in between. The germline V gene encodes CDR1 WSHSY and CDR2 SAAADI. The CDR3 DNA reads as TGCGCCAGCGGCGATCGTTCGTTCCCGGCAGGAGAGACCCAGTACTTC. Translating gives CASGDRSFPAGETQYF.

V is TRBV7-7 and J is TRBJ2-5, with 9 bases that match TRBD1. The CDR3 has 14 amino acids. Germline loops: CDR1 SSHAT, CDR2 FNYEAQ (reference sequence). V lost 8 bases and J lost 5; bases outside the gene matches: 9. The CDR3 protein is CASGPQGARETQYF. As DNA, the CDR3 is TGTGCCAGCGGACCACAGGGGGCCAGGGAGACCCAGTACTTC.

The chain has TRBV10-2 and TRBJ1-1; 12 positions agree with TRBD1. Germline CDR1 and CDR2: WSHSY and SAAADI. The CDR3 runs 16 residues. Losses at the gene ends were 3 bases for V and 0 bases for J; bases not matched to a gene: 2. The CDR3 loop reads CASSERDRGLNTEAFF. DNA of the CDR3: TGCGCCAGCAGTGAAAGGGACAGGGGGCTGAACACTGAAGCTTTCTTT.

The CDR3 coding sequence is TGTGCCAGCAGTTTACAGGGACTAGCGAAGGAGGTCGGGGAGCTGTTTTTT. Translating it yields CASSLQGLAKEVGELFF. The chain recombines TRBV28 with TRBJ2-2, with 10 bases aligning to TRBD2. Germline CDR1 and CDR2: MDHEN and SYDVKM. V lost 2 bases and J lost 7; bases outside the gene matches: 10. The CDR3 loop spans 17 amino acids.

Of note for this clone: One end of the junction does not line up with germline, which may come from a read error. This chain uses TRBV7-9 with TRBJ2-7; D may be TRBD1 (5 bases). Germline V CDR1 and CDR2: SEHNR, FQNEAQ (reference sequence). This CDR3 has 12 residues. In DNA form, the CDR3 reads TGTGCCAGCAGCTCCAGGATACAGGCACCCCACTTC. This gives the protein CASSSRIQAPHF. Full variable domain (remainder filled in from reference TRBV7-9 and TRBJ2-7): DTGVSQNPRHKITKRGQNVTFRCDPISEHNRLYWYRQTLGQGPEFLTYFQNEAQLEKSRLLSDRFSAERPKGSFSTLEIQRTEQGDSAMYLCASSSRIQAPHFGPGTRLTVT.

This clone turned up a few times. This chain links TRBV27 with TRBJ2-7; 10 nucleotides agree with TRBD1. Trimming cost V 2 bases and J 4 bases; bases outside gene matches: 2. The CDR3 is 14 amino acids. From germline, CDR1 is MNHEY and CDR2 SMNVEV (reference sequence). The CDR3 is CASSLRDRGYEQYF. The CDR3 DNA reads as TGTGCCAGCAGTTTAAGGGACAGGGGTTACGAGCAGTACTTC.

The J gene is TRBJ1-4, the V gene TRBV24-1; TRBD1 might be the D (6 bases). The V gene's germline CDR1 is KGHDR and CDR2 SFDVKD. The CDR3 covers 14 residues. V dropped 5 bases and J dropped 1 base, with 7 bases sitting between them. CDR3 amino acids: CATSGRGTNEKLFF. The CDR3 nucleotides are TGTGCCACCAGTGGCAGGGGAACTAATGAAAAACTGTTTTTT.

This chain joins TRBV6-5 and TRBJ2-5; D is ambiguous. CDR3 length: 14 residues. V was pared by 2 bases and J by 5 bases, with 12 bases between. From germline, CDR1 is MNHEY and CDR2 SVGAGI. Here the CDR3 reads CASSYGESVETQYF. DNA of the CDR3: TGTGCCAGCAGTTACGGAGAGTCTGTTGAGACCCAGTACTTC.

The chain combines TRBV11-3 with TRBJ2-3, with TRBD1 matching 8 bases. Germline CDR1 is SGHNT and CDR2 is YENEEA. V shed 2 bases and J 7 bases; nucleotides not matched to a gene: 5. This CDR3 has 14 residues. As DNA, the CDR3 is TGTGCCAGCAGCTTACAGGGGGCGTCAAATACGCAGTATTTT. Translation: CASSLQGASNTQYF.